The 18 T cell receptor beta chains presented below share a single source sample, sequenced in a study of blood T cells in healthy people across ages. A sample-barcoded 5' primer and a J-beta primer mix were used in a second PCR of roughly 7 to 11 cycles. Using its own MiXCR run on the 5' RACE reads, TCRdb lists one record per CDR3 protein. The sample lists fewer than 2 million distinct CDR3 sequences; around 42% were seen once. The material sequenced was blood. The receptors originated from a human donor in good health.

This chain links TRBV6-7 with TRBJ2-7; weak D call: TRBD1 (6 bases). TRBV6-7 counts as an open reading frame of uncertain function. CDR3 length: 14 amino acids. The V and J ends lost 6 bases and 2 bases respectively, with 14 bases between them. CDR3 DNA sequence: TGTGCCAGCAGGAGCAGGGGTATCCCCTACGAGCAGTACTTC. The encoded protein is CASRSRGIPYEQYF.

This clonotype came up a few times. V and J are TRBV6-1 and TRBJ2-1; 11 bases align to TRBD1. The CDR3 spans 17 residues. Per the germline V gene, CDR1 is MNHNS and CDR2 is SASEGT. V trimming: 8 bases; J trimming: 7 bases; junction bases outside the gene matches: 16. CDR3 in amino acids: CASGSTFPGQGENEQFF. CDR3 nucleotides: TGTGCCAGCGGCTCAACCTTCCCGGGACAGGGGGAGAATGAGCAGTTCTTC.

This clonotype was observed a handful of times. In nucleotides, the CDR3 is TGTGCCAGCAGCTCGGACAGATACACAGATACGCAGTATTTT. It is translated as CASSSDRYTDTQYF. J is TRBJ2-3 and V is TRBV5-5; D possibly corresponds to TRBD1 (6 bases). Germline CDR1 is SGHKS and CDR2 is YYEKEE (reference sequence). The ends were cut back, 3 bases at V and 2 bases at J, with 10 bases in the middle. The length of the CDR3 is 14 residues. The full variable domain, in which reference TRBV5-5 and TRBJ2-3 provide the parts outside the CDR3, is DAGVTQSPTHLIKTRGQQVTLRCSPISGHKSVSWYQQVLGQGPQFIFQYYEKEERGRGNFPDRFSARQFPNYSSELNVNALLLGDSALYLCASSSDRYTDTQYFGPGTRLTVL.

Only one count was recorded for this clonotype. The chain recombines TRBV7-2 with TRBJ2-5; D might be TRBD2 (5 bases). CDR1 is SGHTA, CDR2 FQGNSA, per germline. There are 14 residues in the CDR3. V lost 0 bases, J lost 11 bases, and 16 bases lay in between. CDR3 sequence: CASSLAGVGGEQYF. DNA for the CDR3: TGTGCCAGCAGCTTAGCGGGAGTAGGTGGGGAGCAGTACTTC.

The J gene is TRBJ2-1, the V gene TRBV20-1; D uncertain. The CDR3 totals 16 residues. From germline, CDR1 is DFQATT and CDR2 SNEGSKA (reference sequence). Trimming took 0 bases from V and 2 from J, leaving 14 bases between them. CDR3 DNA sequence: TGCAGTGCTAGAGACCCGGCAGGCGCCACCTACAATGAGCAGTTCTTC. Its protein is CSARDPAGATYNEQFF.

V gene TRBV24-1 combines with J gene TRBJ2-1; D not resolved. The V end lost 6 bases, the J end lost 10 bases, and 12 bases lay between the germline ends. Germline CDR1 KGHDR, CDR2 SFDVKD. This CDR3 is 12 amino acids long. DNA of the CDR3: TGTGCCACCAGTTATTCCCCCTTCGAGCAGTTCTTC. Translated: CATSYSPFEQFF.

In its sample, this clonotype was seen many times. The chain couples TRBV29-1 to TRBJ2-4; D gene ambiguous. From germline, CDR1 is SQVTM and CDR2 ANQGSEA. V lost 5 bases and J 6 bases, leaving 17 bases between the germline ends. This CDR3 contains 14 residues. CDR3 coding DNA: TGCAGCGTTCCTGATGAGGCCATGGGAAACATTCAGTACTTC. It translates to CSVPDEAMGNIQYF.

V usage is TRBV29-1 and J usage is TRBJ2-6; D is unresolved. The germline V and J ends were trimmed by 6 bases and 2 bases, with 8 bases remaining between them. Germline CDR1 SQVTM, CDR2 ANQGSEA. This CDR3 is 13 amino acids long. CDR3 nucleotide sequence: TGCAGCGTGGTTGATACTGGGGCCAACGTCCTGACTTTC. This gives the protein CSVVDTGANVLTF.

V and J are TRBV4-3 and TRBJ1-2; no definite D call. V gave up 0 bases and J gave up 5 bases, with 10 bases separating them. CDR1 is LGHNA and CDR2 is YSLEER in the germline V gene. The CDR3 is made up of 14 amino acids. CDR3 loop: CASSQERRYYGYTF. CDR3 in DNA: TGCGCCAGCAGCCAAGAAAGGCGGTATTATGGCTACACCTTC.

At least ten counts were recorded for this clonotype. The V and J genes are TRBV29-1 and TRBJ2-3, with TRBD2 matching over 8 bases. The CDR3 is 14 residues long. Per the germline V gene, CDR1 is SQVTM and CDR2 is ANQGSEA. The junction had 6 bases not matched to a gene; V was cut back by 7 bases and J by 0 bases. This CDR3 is CSAPGLDSTDTQYF. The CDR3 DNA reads TGCAGCGCTCCGGGACTAGATAGCACAGATACGCAGTATTTT.

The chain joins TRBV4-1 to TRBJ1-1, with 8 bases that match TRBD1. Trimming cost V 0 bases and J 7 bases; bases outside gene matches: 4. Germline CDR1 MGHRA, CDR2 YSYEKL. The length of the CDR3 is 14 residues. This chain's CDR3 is CASSQENRGNEAFF. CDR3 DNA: TGCGCCAGCAGCCAAGAAAACAGGGGGAATGAAGCTTTCTTT.

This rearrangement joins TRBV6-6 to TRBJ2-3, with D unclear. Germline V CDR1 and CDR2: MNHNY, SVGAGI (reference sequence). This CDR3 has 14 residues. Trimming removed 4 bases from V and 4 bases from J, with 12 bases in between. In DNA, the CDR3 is TGTGCCAGCAGTTCTCTGCCTCGGGCAGATACGCAGTATTTT. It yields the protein CASSSLPRADTQYF.

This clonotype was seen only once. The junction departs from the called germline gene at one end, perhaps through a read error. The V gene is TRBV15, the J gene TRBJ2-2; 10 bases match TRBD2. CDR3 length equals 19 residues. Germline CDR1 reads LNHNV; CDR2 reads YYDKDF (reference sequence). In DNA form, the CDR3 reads TGTGCCACCGGCAGAGATAAGGTGGGACTAGCGTCGAACACCGGGGAGCTGTTTTTT. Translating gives CATGRDKVGLASNTGELFF.

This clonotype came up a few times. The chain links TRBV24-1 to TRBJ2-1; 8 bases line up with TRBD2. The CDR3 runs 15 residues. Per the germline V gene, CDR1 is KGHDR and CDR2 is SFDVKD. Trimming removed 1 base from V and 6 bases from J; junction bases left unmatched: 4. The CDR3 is CATSDFSGTSNEQFF. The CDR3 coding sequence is TGTGCCACCAGTGATTTTAGTGGGACTAGCAATGAGCAGTTCTTC.

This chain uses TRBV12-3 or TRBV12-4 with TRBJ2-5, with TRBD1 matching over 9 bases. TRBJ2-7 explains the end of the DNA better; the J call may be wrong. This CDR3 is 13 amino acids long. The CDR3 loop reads CASTGTGKHEQYF. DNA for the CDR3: TGTGCCAGCACCGGGACAGGGAAGCACGAGCAGTACTTC.

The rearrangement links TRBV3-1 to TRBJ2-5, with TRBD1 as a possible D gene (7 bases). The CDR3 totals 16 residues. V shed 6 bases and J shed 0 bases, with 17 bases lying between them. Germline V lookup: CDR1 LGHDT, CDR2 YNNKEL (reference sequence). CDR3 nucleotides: TGTGCCAGCAGTCCATGGAGGGACAGATACCAAGAGACCCAGTACTTC. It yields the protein CASSPWRDRYQETQYF.

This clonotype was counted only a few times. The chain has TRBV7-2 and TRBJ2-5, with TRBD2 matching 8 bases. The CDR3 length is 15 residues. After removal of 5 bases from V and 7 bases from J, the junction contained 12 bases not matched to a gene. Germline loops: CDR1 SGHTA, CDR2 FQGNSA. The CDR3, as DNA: TGTGCCAGCAGCCCCACTAGCGGCCGAGGTCGGACCCAGTACTTC. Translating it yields CASSPTSGRGRTQYF.

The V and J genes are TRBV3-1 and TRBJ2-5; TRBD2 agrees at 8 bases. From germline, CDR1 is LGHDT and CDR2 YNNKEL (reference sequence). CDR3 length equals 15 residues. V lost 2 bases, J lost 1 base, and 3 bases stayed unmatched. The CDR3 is CASSQFSGVQETQYF. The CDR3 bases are TGTGCCAGCAGCCAATTTAGCGGGGTCCAAGAGACCCAGTACTTC.